The rows below give T cell receptor beta chains drawn from one sample of a study of cytomegalovirus exposure and HLA in healthy donors. The repertoire was sequenced with immunoSEQ multiplex PCR; TCRdb's copy has only in-frame clones and lacks some. Altogether about 120,000 clones are present, 65% to 85% being singletons, with the ten largest covering around 0.24%. The sequenced material came from PBMCs. The receptors originated from a man over 45 in good health and CMV-seronegative. Both conserved end residues are part of each CDR3. D genes are given only for firm matches. Rows may omit the clone size; those that give it use once, few, many or a size class.

TRBJ2-7 - TRBV6-1 few CASSETSVSYEQYF TGTGCCAGCAGTGAGACAAGTGTTTCCTACGAGCAGTACTTC
TRBJ1-1 TRBD1 TRBV9 - CASSVSAGTGNTEAFF TGTGCCAGCAGCGTGTCGGCCGGGACAGGCAACACTGAAGCTTTCTTT
TRBJ1-1 TRBD1 TRBV30 - CAWSGGTGTTEAFF TGTGCCTGGAGTGGGGGGACAGGGACCACTGAAGCTTTCTTT
TRBJ1-3 TRBD1 TRBV6-8 - CASSKTGASSGNTIYF TGTGCCAGCAGCAAAACAGGGGCCAGCTCTGGAAACACCATATATTTT
TRBJ1-3 - TRBV5-8 - CASSLGPVSGNTIYF TGTGCCAGCAGCTTGGGGCCCGTCTCTGGAAACACCATATATTTT
TRBJ2-5 - TRBV7-9 once CASSRPGEGETQYF TGTGCCAGCAGCCGCCCAGGGGAGGGAGAGACCCAGTACTTC
TRBJ2-7 - TRBV4-3 - CASSQAGGGPYEQYF TGCGCCAGCAGCCAAGCCGGAGGGGGCCCCTACGAGCAGTACTTC
TRBJ2-1 TRBD1 TRBV27 - CSSREDRGAYSEQFF TGTTCCAGCAGGGAGGACAGGGGAGCCTACAGTGAGCAGTTCTTC
TRBJ2-7 - TRBV9 - CASSSDFSYEQYF TGTGCCAGCAGCTCGGACTTCTCCTACGAGCAGTACTTC
TRBJ2-1 TRBD2 TRBV6-1 - CASSELAGSYNEQFF TGTGCCAGCAGTGAGCTAGCGGGCTCCTACAATGAGCAGTTCTTC
TRBJ1-2 TRBD1 TRBV27 - CASATLQGNYGYTF TGTGCCAGCGCGACCCTACAGGGGAACTATGGCTACACCTTC
TRBJ1-2 - TRBV4-3 - CASSQPDGGCGYTF TGCGCCAGCAGCCAACCGGACGGGGGGTGTGGCTACACCTTC
TRBJ1-1 TRBD1 TRBV6-5 - CASRTRGKNTEAFF TGTGCCAGCAGGACCAGGGGGAAAAACACTGAAGCTTTCTTT
TRBJ2-1 - TRBV19 - CASSIVGLGDNEQFF TGTGCCAGTAGTATTGTGGGCTTGGGTGACAATGAGCAGTTCTTC
TRBJ2-3 TRBD2 TRBV27 - CASSLATSGSTDTQYF TGTGCCAGCAGTTTAGCGACTAGCGGGAGCACAGATACGCAGTATTTT
TRBJ1-1 - TRBV11-1 - CASSFDRAEAFF TGTGCCAGCAGCTTCGACCGGGCTGAAGCTTTCTTT
TRBJ2-1 - TRBV18 - CASSRAGSYNEQFF TGTGCCAGCTCAAGGGCGGGCTCCTACAATGAGCAGTTCTTC
TRBJ2-2 TRBD1 TRBV5-1 - CASSPGQSPGGELFF TGCGCCAGCAGCCCGGGACAGAGCCCAGGCGGGGAGCTGTTTTTT
TRBJ2-1 TRBD2 TRBV9 - CASSTLSGRAGEQFF TGTGCCAGCAGCACACTTAGCGGGAGGGCCGGTGAGCAGTTCTTC
TRBJ1-6 - TRBV30 - CAWTMEGTPLHF TGTGCCTGGACCATGGAGGGTACACCCCTCCACTTT
TRBJ2-5 TRBD2 TRBV4-1 - CASSRAGGGQTQYF TGCGCCAGCAGCCGCGCCGGGGGGGGTCAGACCCAGTACTTC
TRBJ1-3 TRBD1 TRBV27 - CASSFTGVGNTIYF TGTGCCAGCAGTTTTACAGGGGTGGGAAACACCATATATTTT
TRBJ1-4 TRBD1 TRBV5-6 - CASSLGQGGHEKLFF TGTGCCAGCAGCTTAGGACAGGGCGGACATGAAAAACTGTTTTTT
TRBJ2-2 TRBD1 TRBV9 - CASSLSTGTGELFF TGTGCCAGCAGCCTCTCGACAGGGACCGGGGAGCTGTTTTTT
TRBJ1-2 - TRBV19 few CASIRTGEYGYTF TGTGCCAGTATTCGGACGGGGGAATATGGCTACACCTTC
TRBJ2-1 TRBD1 TRBV28 - CASSSSGTGEYEQFF TGTGCCAGCAGTTCCTCCGGGACAGGGGAATATGAGCAGTTCTTC
TRBJ1-4 TRBD1 TRBV28 - CASTLQGAGTNEKLFF TGTGCCAGCACGTTACAGGGGGCTGGAACTAATGAAAAACTGTTTTTT
TRBJ1-2 - TRBV28 - CASRSAGPIYGYTF TGTGCCAGCAGATCCGCGGGGCCTATCTATGGCTACACCTTC
TRBJ2-7 - TRBV6-5 - CASSFTGAYEQYF TGTGCCAGCAGTTTTACAGGAGCCTACGAGCAGTACTTC
TRBJ2-3 - TRBV4-1 - CASSLHTGETDTQYF TGCGCCAGCAGCCTTCACACGGGAGAAACAGATACGCAGTATTTT
TRBJ2-1 TRBD2 TRBV5-1 - CASSPLLAGEQFF TGCGCCAGCAGCCCCCTACTAGCGGGTGAGCAGTTCTTC
TRBJ1-3 TRBD1 TRBV5-4 once CASSPEGQGVFNTIYF TGTGCCAGCAGCCCGGAGGGACAGGGGGTGTTCAACACCATATATTTT
TRBJ2-2 TRBD2 TRBV5-1 few CASSLMGGVNTGELFF TGCGCCAGCAGCTTGATGGGAGGGGTGAACACCGGGGAGCTGTTTTTT
TRBJ1-1 - TRBV10-2 - CASSESIPGNAAEAFF TGCGCCAGCAGTGAGTCGATACCAGGGAACGCTGCTGAAGCTTTCTTT
TRBJ1-5 - TRBV30 - CAWRVSTAGTFNQPQHF TGTGCCTGGCGTGTCTCTACCGCTGGGACATTCAATCAGCCCCAGCATTTT
TRBJ2-5 - TRBV5-1 - CASSLLSGSQETQYF TGCGCCAGCAGCTTGTTATCGGGATCCCAAGAGACCCAGTACTTC
TRBJ1-4 - TRBV2 - CASRLTVQIEKLFF TGTGCCAGCAGATTGACAGTTCAGATTGAAAAACTGTTTTTT
TRBJ2-3 - TRBV2 - CASKRGSDTQYF TGTGCCAGCAAACGGGGATCAGATACGCAGTATTTT
TRBJ1-5 TRBD1 TRBV6-1 - CASSAGGGNQPQHF TGTGCCAGCAGTGCAGGGGGCGGCAATCAGCCCCAGCATTTT
TRBJ1-2 TRBD1 TRBV5-8 - CASSFPGQGGGYGYTF TGTGCCAGCAGCTTCCCGGGACAGGGAGGAGGCTATGGCTACACCTTC
TRBJ2-2 - TRBV9 few CASSVGGRSTGELFF TGTGCCAGCAGCGTAGGCGGTCGCTCGACCGGGGAGCTGTTTTTT
TRBJ1-1 - TRBV28 few CASSFAGRAEAFF TGTGCCAGCAGTTTTGCGGGGAGGGCTGAAGCTTTCTTT
TRBJ1-1 - TRBV6-1 - CASSVKVETDTEAFF TGTGCCAGCAGTGTAAAGGTGGAGACGGACACTGAAGCTTTCTTT
TRBJ1-2 - TRBV7-8 - CASSLAVAGKGYTF TGTGCCAGCAGCTTAGCGGTGGCAGGGAAGGGCTACACCTTC
TRBJ2-1 TRBD2 TRBV5-4 few CAVTAPKLAGVINEQFF TGTGCCGTAACCGCCCCGAAACTAGCGGGAGTTATCAATGAGCAGTTCTTC
TRBJ2-5 TRBD2 TRBV6-5 - CASSSHLGEGQETQYF TGTGCCAGCAGTTCCCATCTCGGGGAGGGACAAGAGACCCAGTACTTC
TRBJ2-7 TRBD1 TRBV7-8 - CASSLAGTGEQYF TGTGCCAGCAGCTTAGCCGGGACAGGCGAGCAGTACTTC
TRBJ1-4 - TRBV30 - CAWSVRGSPEKLFF TGTGCCTGGAGTGTACGAGGCTCGCCCGAAAAACTGTTTTTT
TRBJ2-5 - TRBV6-1 - CASTSTRETQYF TGTGCCAGCACTAGCACGCGTGAGACCCAGTACTTC
TRBJ2-1 TRBD1 TRBV9 - CASSTGQGTYNEQFF TGTGCCAGCAGCACGGGACAGGGGACCTACAATGAGCAGTTCTTC